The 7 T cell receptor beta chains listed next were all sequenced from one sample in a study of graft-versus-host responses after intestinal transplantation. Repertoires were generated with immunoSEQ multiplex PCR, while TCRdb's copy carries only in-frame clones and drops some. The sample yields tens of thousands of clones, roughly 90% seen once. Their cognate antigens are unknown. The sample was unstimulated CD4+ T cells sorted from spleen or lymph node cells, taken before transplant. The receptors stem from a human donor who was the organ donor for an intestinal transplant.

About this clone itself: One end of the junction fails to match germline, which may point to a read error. The CDR3 region has the DNA TGTGCCGGCAGCTTAGATCTCCAGCGGGACCAAGAGACCCAGTACTTC. Translation gives CAGSLDLQRDQETQYF. The chain uses TRBV7-9 and TRBJ2-5; D may be TRBD2 (6 bases). The CDR3 is 16 amino acids. The germline CDR1 and CDR2 sequences are SEHNR and FQNEAQ (reference sequence).

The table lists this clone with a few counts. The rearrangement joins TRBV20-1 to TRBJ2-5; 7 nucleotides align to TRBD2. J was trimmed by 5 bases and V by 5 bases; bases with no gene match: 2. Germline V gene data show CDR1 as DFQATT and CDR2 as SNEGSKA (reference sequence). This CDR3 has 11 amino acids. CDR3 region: CSAWREETQYF. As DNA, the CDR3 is TGCAGTGCTTGGCGGGAGGAGACCCAGTACTTC.

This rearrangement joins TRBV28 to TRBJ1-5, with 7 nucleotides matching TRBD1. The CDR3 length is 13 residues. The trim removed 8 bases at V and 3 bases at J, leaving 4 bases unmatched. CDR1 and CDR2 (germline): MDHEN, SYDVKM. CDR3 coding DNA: TGTGCCAGCGGAGGGACAGCCAATCAGCCCCAGCATTTT. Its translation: CASGGTANQPQHF.

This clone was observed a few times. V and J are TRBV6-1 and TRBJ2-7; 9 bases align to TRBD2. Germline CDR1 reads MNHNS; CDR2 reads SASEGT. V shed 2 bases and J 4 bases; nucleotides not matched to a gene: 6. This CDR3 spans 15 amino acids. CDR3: CASSEIGGRAYEQYF. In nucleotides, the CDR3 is TGTGCCAGCAGTGAAATAGGCGGGAGGGCGTACGAGCAGTACTTC.

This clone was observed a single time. DNA of the CDR3: TGTGCCAGCTCACGTAGACAGGGGCTGGAAAACACTGAAGCTTTCTTT. Translated, it gives CASSRRQGLENTEAFF. The J gene is TRBJ1-1, the V gene TRBV18, with 8 bases identical to TRBD1. Germline-derived CDR1 and CDR2 are KGHSH and LQKENI. V was clipped by 4 bases and J by 2 bases; unmatched bases: 9. The CDR3 has 16 residues.

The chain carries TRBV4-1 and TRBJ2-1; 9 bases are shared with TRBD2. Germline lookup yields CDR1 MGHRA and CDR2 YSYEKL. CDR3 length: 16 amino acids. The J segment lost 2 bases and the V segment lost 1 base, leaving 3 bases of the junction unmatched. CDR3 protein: CASSQGTSATYNEQFF. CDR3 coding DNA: TGCGCCAGCAGCCAAGGGACTAGCGCCACCTACAATGAGCAGTTCTTC.

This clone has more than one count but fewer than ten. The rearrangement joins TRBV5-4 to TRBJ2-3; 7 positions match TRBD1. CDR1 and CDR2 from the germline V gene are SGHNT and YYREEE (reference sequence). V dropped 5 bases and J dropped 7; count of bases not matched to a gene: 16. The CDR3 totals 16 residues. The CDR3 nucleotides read TGTGCCAGCAGTCAGAAAACAGGGGAACGGGATAATACGCAGTATTTT. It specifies CASSQKTGERDNTQYF.